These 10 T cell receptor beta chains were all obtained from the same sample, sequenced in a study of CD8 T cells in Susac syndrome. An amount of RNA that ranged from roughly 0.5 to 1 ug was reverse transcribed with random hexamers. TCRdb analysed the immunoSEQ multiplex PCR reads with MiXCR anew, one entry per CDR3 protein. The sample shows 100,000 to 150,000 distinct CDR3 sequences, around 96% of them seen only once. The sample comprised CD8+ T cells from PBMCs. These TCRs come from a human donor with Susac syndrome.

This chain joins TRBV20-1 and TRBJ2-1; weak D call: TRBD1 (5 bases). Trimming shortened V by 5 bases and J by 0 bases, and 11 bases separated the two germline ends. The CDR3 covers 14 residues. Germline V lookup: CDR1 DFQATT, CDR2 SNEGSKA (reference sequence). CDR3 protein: CSAVTGHSYNEQFF. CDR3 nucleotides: TGCAGTGCTGTAACAGGCCACTCCTACAATGAGCAGTTCTTC.

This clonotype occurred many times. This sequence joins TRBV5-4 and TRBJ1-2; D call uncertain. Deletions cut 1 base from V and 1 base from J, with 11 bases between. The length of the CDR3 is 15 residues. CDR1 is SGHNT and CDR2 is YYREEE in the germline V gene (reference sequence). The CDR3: CASSLRWGYNYGYTF. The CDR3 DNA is TGTGCCAGCAGCTTGAGGTGGGGATATAACTATGGCTACACCTTC.

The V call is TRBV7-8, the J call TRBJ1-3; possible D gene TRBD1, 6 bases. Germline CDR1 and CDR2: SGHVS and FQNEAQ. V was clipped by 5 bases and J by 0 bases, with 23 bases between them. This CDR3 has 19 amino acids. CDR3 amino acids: CASSIRGGTGYSSGNTIYF. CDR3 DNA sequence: TGTGCCAGCAGCATACGAGGGGGGACCGGCTATAGCTCTGGAAACACCATATATTTT. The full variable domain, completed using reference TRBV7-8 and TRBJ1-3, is GAGVSQSPRYKVAKRGQDVALRCDPISGHVSLFWYQQALGQGPEFLTYFQNEAQLDKSGLPSDRFFAERPEGSVSTLKIQRTQQEDSAVYLCASSIRGGTGYSSGNTIYFGEGSWLTVV.

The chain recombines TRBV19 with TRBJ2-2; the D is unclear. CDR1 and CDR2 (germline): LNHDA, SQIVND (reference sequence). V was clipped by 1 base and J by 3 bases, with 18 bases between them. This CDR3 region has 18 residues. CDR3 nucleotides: TGTGCCAGTAGTATAGTCCCTCACGAGTCTCTGGACACCGGGGAGCTGTTTTTT. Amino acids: CASSIVPHESLDTGELFF.

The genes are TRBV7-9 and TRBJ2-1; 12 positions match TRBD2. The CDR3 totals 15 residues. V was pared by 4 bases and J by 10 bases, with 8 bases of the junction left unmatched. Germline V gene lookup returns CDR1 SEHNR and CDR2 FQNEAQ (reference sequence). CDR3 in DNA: TGTGCCAGCAGCTCTACCCTAGCGGGGGGGCAGGAGCAGTTCTTC. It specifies CASSSTLAGGQEQFF.

The CDR3 here is CASSPPLAGRLTEAFF. The CDR3 nucleotides are TGTGCCAGCTCACCACCACTGGCCGGAAGATTGACTGAAGCTTTCTTT. J is TRBJ1-1 and V is TRBV18; D gene unclear. The ends were cut back, 0 bases at V and 5 bases at J, with 16 bases in the middle. Germline V CDR1 and CDR2: KGHSH, LQKENI. The length of the CDR3 is 16 residues.

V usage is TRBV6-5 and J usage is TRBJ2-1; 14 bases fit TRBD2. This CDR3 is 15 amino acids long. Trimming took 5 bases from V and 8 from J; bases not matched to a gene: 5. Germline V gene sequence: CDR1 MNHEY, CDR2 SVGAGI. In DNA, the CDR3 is TGTGCCAGCAGTCATGGGACTAGCGGGAGAGATGAGCAGTTCTTC. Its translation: CASSHGTSGRDEQFF.

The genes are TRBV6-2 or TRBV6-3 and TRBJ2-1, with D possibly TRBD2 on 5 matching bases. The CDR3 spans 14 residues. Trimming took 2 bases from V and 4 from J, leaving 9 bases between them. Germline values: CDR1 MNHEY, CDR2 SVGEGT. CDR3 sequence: CASSYAEVYNEQFF. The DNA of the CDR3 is TGTGCCAGCAGTTACGCGGAGGTATACAATGAGCAGTTCTTC.

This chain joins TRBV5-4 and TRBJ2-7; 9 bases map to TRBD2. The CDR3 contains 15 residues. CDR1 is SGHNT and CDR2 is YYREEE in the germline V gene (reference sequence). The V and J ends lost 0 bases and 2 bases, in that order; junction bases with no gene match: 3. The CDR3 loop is CASSLAREGAYEQYF. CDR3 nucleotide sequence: TGTGCCAGCAGCTTGGCGCGGGAGGGGGCCTACGAGCAGTACTTC.

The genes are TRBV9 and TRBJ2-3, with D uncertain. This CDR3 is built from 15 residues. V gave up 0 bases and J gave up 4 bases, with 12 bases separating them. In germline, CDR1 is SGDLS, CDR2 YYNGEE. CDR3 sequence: CASSVVGSNPDTQYF. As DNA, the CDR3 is TGTGCCAGCAGCGTAGTAGGCTCCAACCCAGATACGCAGTATTTT.